These T cell receptor beta chains were read from a single sample in a study of cytomegalovirus exposure and HLA in healthy donors. Some clones are missing from TCRdb's copy, which holds only in-frame ones; the method was immunoSEQ multiplex PCR. This table holds roughly 190,000 clones, about 80% found once. Source material: PBMCs. The receptors come from a young woman in good health and CMV-seropositive. Each CDR3 is given with its conserved first and last residue. Fields, in order: D gene, J gene, clone size, V gene, CDR3 protein, CDR3 DNA. A D gene is named only where the DNA matches it firmly. Not all rows give a size; the values are once, few, many and, for expanded clones, a class.

D: NA; J: TRBJ2-7; size: NA; V: TRBV7-9; CDR3: CASIPDGAYEQYF; DNA: TGTGCCAGCATTCCTGACGGAGCCTACGAGCAGTACTTC
D: NA; J: TRBJ1-1; size: NA; V: TRBV18; CDR3: CASSPSITNTEAFF; DNA: TGTGCCAGCTCACCATCTATAACGAACACTGAAGCTTTCTTT
D: NA; J: TRBJ1-3; size: NA; V: TRBV6-1; CDR3: CASSTGTLEGNTIYF; DNA: TGTGCCAGCTCAACCGGGACATTGGAAGGAAACACCATATATTTT
D: TRBD1; J: TRBJ2-7; size: NA; V: TRBV6-5; CDR3: CASSQSGTALLEQYF; DNA: TGTGCCAGCAGCCAATCCGGGACAGCTCTTCTCGAGCAGTACTTC
D: NA; J: TRBJ2-3; size: NA; V: TRBV7-2; CDR3: CASSLDRYTDTQYF; DNA: TGTGCCAGCAGCTTAGACAGGTACACAGATACGCAGTATTTT
D: NA; J: TRBJ2-1; size: NA; V: TRBV2; CDR3: CASSGSSVGNEQFF; DNA: TGTGCCAGCAGTGGGTCTAGCGTTGGCAATGAGCAGTTCTTC
D: TRBD1; J: TRBJ1-4; size: NA; V: TRBV27; CDR3: CARRPGQGREKLFF; DNA: TGTGCCAGGAGACCGGGACAGGGCCGTGAAAAACTGTTTTTT
D: TRBD2; J: TRBJ2-1; size: NA; V: TRBV28; CDR3: CASSPSGTSGINEQFF; DNA: TGTGCCAGCAGTCCCTCCGGGACTAGCGGCATAAATGAGCAGTTCTTC
D: NA; J: TRBJ2-7; size: NA; V: TRBV25-1; CDR3: CASSEAGFYEQYF; DNA: TGTGCCAGCAGTGAGGCAGGGTTCTACGAGCAGTACTTC
D: NA; J: TRBJ1-2; size: NA; V: TRBV7-9; CDR3: CASSPRTDYGYTF; DNA: TGTGCCAGCAGCCCCCGGACAGACTATGGCTACACCTTC
D: TRBD2; J: TRBJ2-1; size: NA; V: TRBV7-9; CDR3: CASSLDAGRNNEQFF; DNA: TGTGCCAGCAGTCTGGACGCCGGGAGGAACAATGAGCAGTTCTTC
D: TRBD1; J: TRBJ2-4; size: few; V: TRBV28; CDR3: CASSLATGGKNIQYF; DNA: TGTGCCAGCAGTTTAGCCACAGGGGGCAAAAACATTCAGTACTTC
D: NA; J: TRBJ2-7; size: NA; V: TRBV10-3; CDR3: CAITSRPGGEQYF; DNA: TGTGCCATCACTAGCCGCCCAGGTGGGGAGCAGTACTTC
D: TRBD2; J: TRBJ2-3; size: NA; V: TRBV7-2; CDR3: CASTLLAGGGTDTQYF; DNA: TGTGCCAGCACCCTACTAGCGGGGGGAGGCACAGATACGCAGTATTTT
D: TRBD2; J: TRBJ2-7; size: few; V: TRBV18; CDR3: CASSQTSGRGEQYF; DNA: TGTGCCAGCTCACAAACTAGCGGGAGAGGCGAGCAGTACTTC
D: NA; J: TRBJ1-5; size: NA; V: TRBV29-1; CDR3: CSVVSGSSNQPQHF; DNA: TGCAGCGTTGTTTCGGGGAGCAGCAATCAGCCCCAGCATTTT
D: NA; J: TRBJ2-7; size: NA; V: TRBV12-5; CDR3: CASGSYWDNQAYEQYF; DNA: TGTGCTAGTGGTTCCTATTGGGACAACCAAGCCTACGAGCAGTACTTC
D: TRBD1; J: TRBJ2-5; size: NA; V: TRBV6-5; CDR3: CASFPGQGSRGTQYF; DNA: TGTGCCAGCTTCCCGGGACAGGGGTCTCGAGGGACCCAGTACTTC
D: TRBD2; J: TRBJ2-3; size: NA; V: TRBV5-6; CDR3: CASSLASGEGTDTQYF; DNA: TGTGCCAGCAGCTTGGCTAGCGGGGAGGGTACAGATACGCAGTATTTT
D: NA; J: TRBJ2-7; size: NA; V: TRBV11-3; CDR3: CASSPTRGYEQYF; DNA: TGTGCCAGCAGTCCTACCAGGGGTTACGAGCAGTACTTC
D: NA; J: TRBJ2-4; size: once; V: TRBV21-1; CDR3: CASRARGLTKEDF; DNA: TGTGCCAGCAGGGCTCGGGGTTTGACCAAGGAAGACTTC
D: NA; J: TRBJ1-6; size: NA; V: TRBV30; CDR3: CAGRGLPGSPLHF; DNA: TGTGCCGGACGGGGACTTCCCGGATCACCCCTCCACTTT
D: TRBD1; J: TRBJ1-1; size: NA; V: TRBV5-1; CDR3: CASRRTGQYEAFF; DNA: TGCGCCAGCAGACGGACAGGGCAATATGAAGCTTTCTTT
D: TRBD2; J: TRBJ2-1; size: NA; V: TRBV6-6; CDR3: CASSLGLAGGPQFF; DNA: TGTGCCAGCAGTTTGGGACTAGCGGGAGGACCCCAATTCTTC
D: NA; J: TRBJ2-7; size: NA; V: TRBV4-1; CDR3: CASSDGFPTYEQYF; DNA: TGCGCCAGCAGCGACGGGTTCCCTACCTACGAGCAGTACTTC
D: NA; J: TRBJ2-1; size: once; V: TRBV28; CDR3: CASSFPKSSYNEQFF; DNA: TGTGCCAGCAGTTTCCCTAAGTCGTCCTACAATGAGCAGTTCTTC
D: NA; J: TRBJ1-6; size: once; V: TRBV28; CDR3: CASSSPSTANSPLHF; DNA: TGTGCCAGCAGTTCTCCTTCGACAGCTAATTCACCCCTCCACTTT
D: TRBD1; J: TRBJ1-2; size: few; V: TRBV5-1; CDR3: CASSSRDRGIFGYGYTF; DNA: TGCGCCAGCAGCTCCCGGGACAGGGGCATCTTTGGGTATGGCTACACCTTC
D: NA; J: TRBJ1-1; size: NA; V: TRBV11-3; CDR3: CASSSRWSPMNTEAFF; DNA: TGTGCCAGCAGCTCCCGGTGGTCCCCAATGAACACTGAAGCTTTCTTT
D: TRBD1; J: TRBJ1-2; size: NA; V: TRBV10-3; CDR3: CAIRGGGAPYGYTF; DNA: TGTGCCATCAGAGGAGGGGGCGCGCCGTATGGCTACACCTTC
D: NA; J: TRBJ1-2; size: NA; V: TRBV6-1; CDR3: CASSEGIDSVNYGYTF; DNA: TGTGCCAGCAGTGAGGGGATAGACAGTGTTAACTATGGCTACACCTTC
D: NA; J: TRBJ1-1; size: NA; V: TRBV19; CDR3: CASSILPSYNTEAFF; DNA: TGTGCCAGTAGTATTTTACCCAGTTATAACACTGAAGCTTTCTTT
D: NA; J: TRBJ1-3; size: few; V: TRBV5-1; CDR3: CASQVEGGNTIYF; DNA: TGCGCCAGCCAAGTTGAGGGTGGAAACACCATATATTTT
D: TRBD2; J: TRBJ2-7; size: NA; V: TRBV28; CDR3: CASRAGASYEQYF; DNA: TGTGCCAGCAGAGCGGGAGCGTCCTACGAGCAGTACTTC
D: TRBD1; J: TRBJ1-5; size: NA; V: TRBV6-5; CDR3: CASSTGGGNQPQHF; DNA: TGTGCCAGCAGTACAGGGGGGGGCAATCAGCCCCAGCATTTT
D: TRBD2; J: TRBJ2-1; size: NA; V: TRBV28; CDR3: CASSLGGSGSVHNEQFF; DNA: TGTGCCAGCAGTTTGGGCGGAAGCGGGAGTGTCCACAATGAGCAGTTCTTC
D: NA; J: TRBJ1-2; size: few; V: TRBV20-1; CDR3: CSARRSGGYTF; DNA: TGCAGTGCCAGGAGGTCCGGTGGCTACACCTTC
D: NA; J: TRBJ2-7; size: NA; V: TRBV9; CDR3: CASSVGLEYEQYF; DNA: TGTGCCAGCAGCGTAGGGCTAGAGTACGAGCAGTACTTC
D: NA; J: TRBJ1-3; size: NA; V: TRBV5-8; CDR3: CASSLGGVRLSGNTIYF; DNA: TGTGCCAGCAGCTTGGGGGGGGTACGGCTCTCTGGAAACACCATATATTTT
D: TRBD1; J: TRBJ1-1; size: NA; V: TRBV4-2; CDR3: CASSQDYRGRKEAFF; DNA: TGTGCCAGCAGCCAAGACTACAGGGGCCGTAAGGAAGCTTTCTTT
D: NA; J: TRBJ1-4; size: NA; V: TRBV25-1; CDR3: CASSDPRGNEKLFF; DNA: TGTGCCAGCAGCGATCCGCGAGGTAATGAAAAACTGTTTTTT
D: NA; J: TRBJ2-5; size: NA; V: TRBV30; CDR3: CAWSRTERQETQYF; DNA: TGTGCCTGGAGCCGGACAGAGAGACAAGAGACCCAGTACTTC
D: TRBD2; J: TRBJ2-3; size: NA; V: TRBV28; CDR3: CASSATSGGPDTQYF; DNA: TGTGCCAGCAGTGCGACTAGCGGGGGACCAGATACGCAGTATTTT
D: NA; J: TRBJ2-7; size: NA; V: TRBV10-3; CDR3: CAISVERSYEQYF; DNA: TGTGCCATCAGTGTTGAGCGATCCTACGAGCAGTACTTC
D: NA; J: TRBJ1-2; size: NA; V: TRBV7-9; CDR3: CASSSQVYGYTF; DNA: TGTGCCAGCAGCTCACAGGTCTATGGCTACACCTTC
D: TRBD2; J: TRBJ2-1; size: NA; V: TRBV2; CDR3: CAIRGGYNEQFF; DNA: TGTGCCATCCGGGGGGGTTACAATGAGCAGTTCTTC
D: TRBD1; J: TRBJ1-1; size: few; V: TRBV5-1; CDR3: CASRSYGQGNTEAFF; DNA: TGCGCCAGCAGATCGTATGGACAGGGGAACACTGAAGCTTTCTTT
D: NA; J: TRBJ2-7; size: few; V: TRBV5-1; CDR3: CASSLVPGYEQYF; DNA: TGCGCCAGCAGCTTGGTCCCGGGGTACGAGCAGTACTTC
D: TRBD1; J: TRBJ1-2; size: NA; V: TRBV7-2; CDR3: CASRIPTGEDYGYTF; DNA: TGTGCCAGCCGAATCCCGACAGGGGAGGACTATGGCTACACCTTC
D: NA; J: TRBJ2-1; size: NA; V: TRBV5-6; CDR3: CASSFGSLFREYNEQFF; DNA: TGTGCCAGCAGCTTTGGTAGCCTGTTTCGGGAGTACAATGAGCAGTTCTTC
D: NA; J: TRBJ2-1; size: NA; V: TRBV2; CDR3: CASSEIAASYNEQFF; DNA: TGTGCCAGCAGTGAAATAGCGGCTTCCTACAATGAGCAGTTCTTC
D: NA; J: TRBJ2-7; size: NA; V: TRBV21-1; CDR3: CASSKGTGQDEQYF; DNA: TGTGCCAGCAGCAAAGGGACAGGGCAGGACGAGCAGTACTTC